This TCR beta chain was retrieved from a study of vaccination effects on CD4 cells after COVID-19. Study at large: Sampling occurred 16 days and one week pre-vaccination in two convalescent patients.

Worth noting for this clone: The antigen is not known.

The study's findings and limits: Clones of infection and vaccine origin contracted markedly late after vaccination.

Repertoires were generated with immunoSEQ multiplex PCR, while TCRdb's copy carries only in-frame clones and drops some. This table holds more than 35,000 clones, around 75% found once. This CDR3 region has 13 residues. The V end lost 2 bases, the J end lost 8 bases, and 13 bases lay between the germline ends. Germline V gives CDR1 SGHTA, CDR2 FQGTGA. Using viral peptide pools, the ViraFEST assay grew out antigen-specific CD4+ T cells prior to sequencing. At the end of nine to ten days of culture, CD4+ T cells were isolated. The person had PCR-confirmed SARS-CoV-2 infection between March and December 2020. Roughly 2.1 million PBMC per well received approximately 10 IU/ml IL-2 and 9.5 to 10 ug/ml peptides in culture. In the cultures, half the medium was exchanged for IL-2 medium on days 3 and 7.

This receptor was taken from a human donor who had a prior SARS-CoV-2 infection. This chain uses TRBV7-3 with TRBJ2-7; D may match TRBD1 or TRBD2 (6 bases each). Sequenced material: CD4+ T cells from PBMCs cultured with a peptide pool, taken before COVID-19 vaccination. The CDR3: CASSLALGGQQYF. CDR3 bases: TGTGCCAGCAGCTTAGCTTTGGGGGGCCAGCAGTACTTC.